The 18 T cell receptor beta chains below come from one sample, sequenced in a study of cytomegalovirus exposure and HLA in healthy donors. Sequenced by immunoSEQ multiplex PCR; TCRdb stores in-frame clones only, minus some. The data contain about 130,000 clones, 85% to 90% of them singletons. Sequencing was performed on PBMCs. The receptors were gathered from a man aged 25 to 40 in good health and CMV-seronegative.

This clone was seen a handful of times. This chain joins TRBV6-5 and TRBJ2-7, with D uncertain. The germline gives CDR1 MNHEY, CDR2 SVGAGI. Trimming shortened V by 5 bases and J by 4 bases, and 6 bases separated the two germline ends. CDR3 size: 11 residues. The CDR3 bases are TGTGCCAGCAGTGGCCCTTACGAGCAGTACTTC. It yields the protein CASSGPYEQYF.

The V and J genes are TRBV5-1 and TRBJ2-2, with 8 bases lining up with TRBD1. Trimming took 3 bases from V and 6 from J; bases not matched to a gene: 10. The CDR3 covers 16 residues. Germline values: CDR1 SGHRS, CDR2 YFSETQ. The CDR3 DNA sequence: TGCGCCAGCAGCTCTAAAGGACAGGGCGGTGCCGGGGAGCTGTTTTTT. Translating it yields CASSSKGQGGAGELFF.

The chain combines TRBV18 with TRBJ1-4; 8 positions agree with TRBD1. Germline values: CDR1 KGHSH, CDR2 LQKENI. Trimming cost V 3 bases and J 5 bases; bases outside gene matches: 8. This CDR3 comprises 16 residues. This CDR3 reads CASSPRMAGGNEKLFF. The CDR3 DNA sequence: TGTGCCAGCTCACCTAGGATGGCAGGGGGCAATGAAAAACTGTTTTTT. The variable domain in full, completed from reference TRBV18 and TRBJ1-4, reads NAGVMQNPRHLVRRRGQEARLRCSPMKGHSHVYWYRQLPEEGLKFMVYLQKENIIDESGMPKERFSAEFPKEGPSILRIQQVVRGDSAAYFCASSPRMAGGNEKLFFGSGTQLSVL.

V usage is TRBV5-3 and J usage is TRBJ2-5; TRBD2 matches at 7 bases. Being an ORF, TRBV5-3 has a function that is uncertain. V lost 0 bases, J lost 4 bases, and 6 bases stayed unmatched. This CDR3 contains 15 residues. The CDR3 reads CARSLASRLAETQYF. The CDR3 region has the DNA TGTGCCAGAAGCTTGGCCAGCCGACTAGCAGAGACCCAGTACTTC.

The rearrangement links TRBV7-9 to TRBJ2-7; perhaps TRBD1 as D (8 bases). CDR1 is SEHNR and CDR2 is FQNEAQ in the germline V gene (reference sequence). Trimming pared 5 bases from V and 5 bases from J, leaving 19 bases between. There are 15 residues in the CDR3. CDR3 bases: TGTGCCAGCAGCCCAATCTGGACAGGGAGGGACGAGCAGTACTTC. Translating gives CASSPIWTGRDEQYF.

This chain connects TRBV5-5 to TRBJ1-5; perhaps TRBD1 as D (6 bases). CDR3 length equals 16 residues. Germline loops: CDR1 SGHKS, CDR2 YYEKEE (reference sequence). The germline V and J ends were trimmed by 9 bases and 5 bases, with 24 bases remaining between them. CDR3 sequence (DNA): TGTGCCACCAGACCGAGGGCAGGGGAGGGAGATCAGCCCCAGCATTTT. This encodes CATRPRAGEGDQPQHF.

Only one count was recorded for this clone. This sequence joins TRBV2 and TRBJ1-1, with a weak D call TRBD1 (6 bases). CDR1 and CDR2 (germline): SNHLY, FYNNEI. The ends were cut back, 7 bases at V and 5 bases at J, with 14 bases in the middle. This CDR3 region has 13 residues. Here the CDR3 DNA reads TGTGCCAGCAAAGCAGGGGCCTCGACTGAAGCTTTCTTT. Translated, it gives CASKAGASTEAFF.

In DNA form, the CDR3 reads TGCGCCAGCAGCCAAGAATCGGGACATAGCACAGATACGCAGTATTTT. It translates to CASSQESGHSTDTQYF. The chain joins TRBV4-3 to TRBJ2-3; D may be TRBD1 (6 bases). Trimming stripped 0 bases from V and 0 bases from J, with 10 bases between. Germline CDR1 and CDR2: LGHNA and YSLEER. The CDR3 is 16 amino acids.

The chain recombines TRBV10-3 with TRBJ1-4; D gene ambiguous. CDR1 ENHRY and CDR2 SYGVKD come from the germline V gene. This CDR3 comprises 13 residues. V shed 1 base and J shed 8 bases, with 8 bases lying between them. In DNA, the CDR3 is TGTGCCATCAGTGAGTGGCCCGCAGAAAAACTGTTTTTT. Translating gives CAISEWPAEKLFF.

In this sample, this clone turned up once. The chain combines TRBV5-6 with TRBJ2-5, with D maybe TRBD2 (6 bases). Germline V CDR1 and CDR2: SGHDT, YYEEEE. The CDR3 is 15 residues long. V lost 4 bases, J lost 0 bases, and 13 bases lay in between. The CDR3 reads CASSHYSGYQETQYF. Here the CDR3 DNA reads TGTGCCAGCAGCCATTATAGCGGTTACCAAGAGACCCAGTACTTC. The complete variable domain, with remaining parts taken from reference TRBV5-6 and TRBJ2-5, reads DAGVTQSPTHLIKTRGQQVTLRCSPKSGHDTVSWYQQALGQGPQFIFQYYEEEERQRGNFPDRFSGHQFPNYSSELNVNALLLGDSALYLCASSHYSGYQETQYFGPGTRLLVL.

The chain employs TRBV5-1 and TRBJ2-2; 9 bases are a match to TRBD1. The CDR3 is made up of 15 amino acids. Germline V lookup: CDR1 SGHRS, CDR2 YFSETQ. The V gene end was trimmed by 4 bases and the J gene end by 6 bases; junction bases not matched to a gene: 7. In DNA, the CDR3 is TGCGCCAGCAGCGCGGGACAGGGAGAGGCCGGGGAGCTGTTTTTT. It encodes CASSAGQGEAGELFF.

CDR3 region: CASSLEGTGFSGRNEQFF. CDR3 DNA sequence: TGTGCCAGCAGCTTAGAGGGGACAGGCTTTAGCGGGCGCAATGAGCAGTTCTTC. The genes are TRBV5-4 and TRBJ2-1; D may be TRBD1 (8 bases). The CDR3 sequence is 18 residues long. V was pared by 2 bases and J by 6 bases, with 24 bases between. The germline gives CDR1 SGHNT, CDR2 YYREEE (reference sequence).

Here the CDR3 reads CAWKTGPQDTEAFF. As DNA, the CDR3 is TGTGCCTGGAAGACAGGGCCTCAAGACACTGAAGCTTTCTTT. V and J are TRBV30 and TRBJ1-1; the match to TRBD1 covers 7 bases. J was trimmed by 3 bases and V by 4 bases; bases with no gene match: 8. Germline V gene lookup returns CDR1 GTSNPN and CDR2 SVGIG (reference sequence). CDR3 length: 14 amino acids. Full variable domain (missing parts from reference TRBV30 and TRBJ1-1): SQTIHQWPATLVQPVGSPLSLECTVEGTSNPNLYWYRQAAGRGLQLLFYSVGIGQISSEVPQNLSASRPQDRQFILSSKKLLLSDSGFYLCAWKTGPQDTEAFFGQGTRLTVV.

The chain links TRBV5-1 to TRBJ2-3, with 7 bases identical to TRBD2. Germline CDR1 is SGHRS and CDR2 is YFSETQ. Unmatched junction bases numbered 11, after V lost 7 bases and J lost 3 bases. The CDR3 extends over 15 amino acids. CDR3 sequence reads: CASATRGEGTDTQYF. The CDR3 DNA sequence: TGCGCCAGCGCAACTCGAGGGGAGGGGACAGATACGCAGTATTTT. Combining the CDR3 with reference TRBV5-1 and TRBJ2-3 gives the whole variable domain KAGVTQTPRYLIKTRGQQVTLSCSPISGHRSVSWYQQTPGQGLQFLFEYFSETQRNKGNFPGRFSGRQFSNSRSEMNVSTLELGDSALYLCASATRGEGTDTQYFGPGTRLTVL.

In its sample, this clone was seen once. The V and J genes are TRBV7-2 and TRBJ1-6; 9 bases fit TRBD1. Germline V CDR1 and CDR2: SGHTA, FQGNSA. Trimming cost V 7 bases and J 6 bases; bases outside gene matches: 7. The CDR3 length is 15 residues. CDR3 sequence: CASTGGQGANSPLHF. Written as DNA, the CDR3 is TGTGCCAGCACGGGGGGACAGGGCGCTAATTCACCCCTCCACTTT.

This chain joins TRBV15 and TRBJ2-3; 8 nucleotides match TRBD2. The junction had 14 bases not matched to a gene; V was cut back by 3 bases and J by 6 bases. The length of the CDR3 is 17 residues. CDR1 and CDR2 from the germline V gene are LNHNV and YYDKDF (reference sequence). The CDR3 sequence: CATSSHPPGTSSDTQYF. CDR3 nucleotides: TGTGCCACCAGCAGCCACCCGCCCGGGACTAGTAGCGATACGCAGTATTTT.

The CDR3 reads CASRHFQGRAYEQYF. In DNA form, the CDR3 reads TGTGCCAGCAGACACTTTCAGGGGCGCGCCTACGAGCAGTACTTC. The chain joins TRBV6-5 to TRBJ2-7, with a weak D call TRBD1 (6 bases). Germline CDR1 is MNHEY and CDR2 is SVGAGI. Trimming pared 6 bases from V and 2 bases from J, leaving 17 bases between. This CDR3 comprises 15 residues.

This chain connects TRBV5-4 to TRBJ2-7, with 7 bases aligning to TRBD1. There are 14 residues in the CDR3. Germline CDR1 reads SGHNT; CDR2 reads YYREEE (reference sequence). The V gene end was trimmed by 3 bases and the J gene end by 5 bases; junction bases not matched to a gene: 8. The CDR3 bases are TGTGCCAGCAGCTCCCGGGACAGACCCCACGAGCAGTACTTC. Translation gives CASSSRDRPHEQYF. Full variable domain (rest looked up from reference TRBV5-4 and TRBJ2-7): ETGVTQSPTHLIKTRGQQVTLRCSSQSGHNTVSWYQQALGQGPQFIFQYYREEENGRGNFPPRFSGLQFPNYSSELNVNALELDDSALYLCASSSRDRPHEQYFGPGTRLTVT.